The rows below give T cell receptor beta chains drawn from one sample of a study of OX40 agonist ivuxolimab in advanced cancers. Sequencing used immunoSEQ multiplex PCR; TCRdb keeps in-frame clones, though not all of them. The sample gives about 76,000 clones, around nine tenths of which show up once; 13% is in the top ten. The sequencing here drew on CD4+ or CD8+ T cells sorted from blood, taken in a trial of the OX40 agonist ivuxolimab. The receptors stem from an adult with an advanced solid tumor such as melanoma, head and neck, liver or kidney cancer. Each CDR3 is given with its conserved first and last residue. A D gene is named only where the DNA matches it firmly. The size of a clone is reported for some rows only, either as once, few or many, or as a class for expanded clones.

j_call v_call d_call clone_size cdr3_aa cdr3_nt
TRBJ1-4 TRBV27 TRBD1 many CASRQGTAGEKLFF TGTGCCAGCAGACAAGGGACAGCAGGTGAAAAACTGTTTTTT
TRBJ2-1 TRBV9 NA NA CASSDHGSNYYNEQFF TGTGCCAGCAGCGACCACGGGTCCAACTACTACAATGAGCAGTTCTTC
TRBJ1-1 TRBV5-1 TRBD1 NA CASSLVEGANTEAFF TGCGCCAGCAGCTTGGTAGAGGGGGCGAACACTGAAGCTTTCTTT
TRBJ2-5 TRBV6-6 NA NA CASMTKGIFETQYF TGTGCCAGCATGACGAAGGGGATCTTTGAGACCCAGTACTTC
TRBJ2-1 TRBV13 NA NA CASSLLIEQFF TGTGCCAGCAGCTTATTAATTGAGCAGTTCTTC
TRBJ1-2 TRBV5-1 NA NA CASSSPGFGYTF TGCGCCAGCAGCTCGCCAGGGTTCGGCTACACCTTC
TRBJ2-7 TRBV7-9 NA once CASSLVPQRGYEQYF TGTGCCAGCAGCTTAGTGCCGCAGAGGGGCTACGAGCAGTACTTC
TRBJ2-7 TRBV6-6 TRBD1 NA CASSRQGPPYEQYF TGTGCCAGCAGCAGACAGGGGCCCCCCTACGAGCAGTACTTC
TRBJ2-5 TRBV5-1 NA NA CASSKHVGPKTQYF TGCGCCAGCAGCAAACACGTCGGACCGAAGACCCAGTACTTC
TRBJ2-1 TRBV27 NA NA CASSPVSGGIGYGEQFF TGTGCCAGCAGTCCCGTCTCGGGCGGAATAGGGTACGGTGAGCAGTTCTTC
TRBJ2-3 TRBV6-6 TRBD1 once CASRSQGVTDTQYF TGTGCCAGCAGATCCCAGGGGGTGACAGATACGCAGTATTTT
TRBJ2-5 TRBV10-3 TRBD1 NA CAISGRDRGPGETQYF TGTGCCATCAGTGGCCGGGACAGGGGGCCGGGGGAGACCCAGTACTTC
TRBJ1-3 TRBV5-5 NA NA CASSSQDPSGNTIYF TGTGCCAGCAGCTCACAAGACCCCTCTGGAAACACCATATATTTT
TRBJ1-1 TRBV19 NA NA CASSIGSGARTEAFF TGTGCCAGTAGTATAGGATCAGGGGCGCGCACTGAAGCTTTCTTT
TRBJ2-3 TRBV6-6 NA once CASSYSFGDTDTQYF TGTGCCAGCAGTTACTCATTTGGTGACACAGATACGCAGTATTTT
TRBJ2-7 TRBV4-1 TRBD1 NA CASSQGDRTSYEQYF TGCGCCAGCAGCCAAGGGGACAGAACCTCCTACGAGCAGTACTTC
TRBJ2-3 TRBV19 TRBD2 NA CASSIGISSGISTDTQYF TGTGCCAGTAGTATTGGGATTTCTAGCGGGATTAGCACAGATACGCAGTATTTT
TRBJ2-7 TRBV28 NA NA CASSLTNVAHEQYF TGTGCCAGCAGTTTGACAAATGTAGCCCACGAGCAGTACTTC
TRBJ1-4 TRBV21-1 NA NA CASSNLSWGSNEKLFF TGTGCCAGCAGCAATCTGTCGTGGGGCTCGAATGAAAAACTGTTTTTT
TRBJ2-7 TRBV4-1 NA NA CASSQALGVGYEQYF TGCGCCAGCAGCCAAGCCCTGGGGGTGGGGTACGAGCAGTACTTC
TRBJ2-7 TRBV28 TRBD2 NA CASSFFPSGSYEQYF TGTGCCAGCAGTTTTTTTCCTAGCGGTTCCTACGAGCAGTACTTC
TRBJ1-1 TRBV28 NA NA CASSSAKYTEAFF TGTGCCAGCAGTTCCGCTAAGTACACTGAAGCTTTCTTT
TRBJ1-2 TRBV18 NA NA CASSPGKGFYGYTF TGTGCCAGCTCCCCCGGAAAGGGATTCTATGGCTACACCTTC
TRBJ1-1 TRBV6-5 NA NA CASSDTRGITEAFF TGTGCCAGCAGCGATACTCGGGGAATCACTGAAGCTTTCTTT
TRBJ1-4 TRBV10-3 NA NA CAISESFGVNEKLFF TGTGCCATCAGTGAGTCCTTTGGGGTAAATGAAAAACTGTTTTTT
TRBJ2-7 TRBV6-6 NA NA CASKGIAAYEQYF TGTGCCAGCAAGGGGATAGCGGCCTACGAGCAGTACTTC
TRBJ2-1 TRBV19 TRBD2 once CASSLFLAEGNEQFF TGTGCCAGTAGTCTCTTCCTAGCGGAAGGGAATGAGCAGTTCTTC
TRBJ1-1 TRBV19 NA NA CASSIAVDRFVGTEAFF TGTGCCAGTAGTATAGCTGTCGACAGGTTTGTGGGCACTGAAGCTTTCTTT
TRBJ1-5 TRBV27 TRBD1 NA CASSPRGQRNQPQHF TGTGCCAGCAGCCCTCGGGGACAGAGAAATCAGCCCCAGCATTTT
TRBJ2-5 TRBV6-5 NA NA CASSYAGEETQYF TGTGCCAGCAGTTACGCAGGTGAAGAGACCCAGTACTTC
TRBJ1-5 TRBV29-1 NA NA CSVARASNQPQHF TGCAGCGTTGCTAGGGCTAGCAATCAGCCCCAGCATTTT
TRBJ2-7 TRBV11-3 TRBD2 NA CASSLGLEPSYEQYF TGTGCCAGCAGCTTGGGACTAGAGCCCTCCTACGAGCAGTACTTC
TRBJ2-7 TRBV28 NA once CASSLGMGESYEQYF TGTGCCAGCAGTTTAGGCATGGGAGAGTCCTACGAGCAGTACTTC
TRBJ2-7 TRBV2 TRBD2 NA CASRPRLAGVEQYF TGTGCCAGCAGGCCACGGCTAGCGGGAGTTGAGCAGTACTTC
TRBJ2-1 TRBV23-1 NA NA CASRPRGSYNEQFF TGCGCCAGCAGGCCTAGGGGGTCCTACAATGAGCAGTTCTTC
TRBJ2-7 TRBV13 TRBD1 NA CASSTGTGDEQYF TGTGCCAGCAGCACGGGGACAGGCGACGAGCAGTACTTC
TRBJ1-2 TRBV7-2 NA NA CASSLAVGQRDYGYTF TGTGCCAGCAGCTTAGCGGTGGGTCAGAGGGACTATGGCTACACCTTC
TRBJ2-3 TRBV2 TRBD2 NA CASKFSAGGPDTQYF TGTGCCAGCAAGTTCTCAGCGGGAGGGCCCGATACGCAGTATTTT
TRBJ2-7 TRBV21-1 NA NA CASSIYEQYF TGTGCCAGCAGCATCTACGAGCAGTACTTC